The subject of this entry is one TCR beta chain. The data are from a study of blood T cell repertoires in COVID-19. Background on the study: From T cells, B-cell-depleted T cells, or PBMCs came the material, which was cDNA or gDNA.

Residents of approximately 25 US areas, aged about 18 to 89 years, made up the participants. Donors were grouped by their self-reported clinical history. Study processing details: Reference gene primer amplification in the assay estimated nucleated cell counts. Using immunoSEQ multiplex PCR, the repertoire was profiled, and TCRdb retains in-frame clones only, with some absent. The V and J calls and clone size are taken from that table; D and trimming were inferred from the DNA. Counted here are approximately 270,000 clones, 70% to 90% occurring once; the ten biggest clones make up about 4.1%. Germline loops: CDR1 MGHRA, CDR2 YSYEKL. Germline trimming cut 1 base from V and 9 bases from J; bases unmatched to any gene: 8. CDR3 length: 16 amino acids.

V is TRBV4-1 and J is TRBJ1-6, with TRBD1 matching over 8 bases. The specimen was PBMCs or T cells enriched from blood (not recorded which). The sequence came from a woman in her twenties or thirties who had recovered from COVID-19. The CDR3 DNA follows: TGCGCCAGCAGCCAAGTGGGAACAGGGGGTCCTTCACCCCTCCACTTT. Amino acid sequence: CASSQVGTGGPSPLHF.